The T cell receptor (beta chain) under discussion was sequenced for a study of tumor-infiltrating lymphocytes in primary liver carcinoma. Co-extracted RNA and DNA came from approximately 20-30 mg of unsorted bulk tissue. The patients lived with chronic HBV infection and had not yet received any treatment. Between the trimmed V and J ends, which lost 6 bases and 2 bases, there was a span of 32 bases. This CDR3 is 21 amino acids long. CDR1 is SGHAT, CDR2 FQDESV, per germline (reference sequence). Whole-study results and caveats: A significantly higher top-250-clone fraction was found in tumors than in blood (p = 0.039). Paired tumor-adjacent and tumor-blood samples overlapped less than tumor region pairs did.

Of note for this clonotype: Antigen specificity is unknown.

Priming with a constant-region primer yielded TCR beta cDNA from 500 ng total RNA. Three rounds of nested multiplex PCR with slightly modified ARM-PCR produced TCR beta libraries. With TRBV1-TRBV30 forward primers and a C-beta reverse primer, the first two PCR rounds were run for roughly 10 cycles each. MiXCR, run by TCRdb on the multiplex PCR reads, gives a single entry per CDR3 protein. The sample lists roughly 120,000 distinct CDR3 sequences, less than 75% occurring once. Source material: tumor-adjacent normal liver tissue. The chain uses TRBV11-1 and TRBJ2-1; D is tentatively TRBD1 or TRBD2 (6 bases each). The receptor comes from a woman aged 60-70 years with primary liver carcinoma and hepatitis B virus infection. The CDR3 DNA is TGTGCCAGCAGTCCTCTAGGAGGGGGGACATCACCGGGAGCAACCTACAATGAGCAGTTCTTC. Translated, it gives CASSPLGGGTSPGATYNEQFF.